This TCR beta chain originates from a study of T cells in Graves' hyperthyroidism and ophthalmopathy. About the study: Peripheral blood specimens were obtained at initial diagnosis, prior to any treatment.

Trimming removed 2 bases from V and 7 bases from J, with 14 bases in between. The V gene's germline CDR1 is LNHDA and CDR2 SQIVND (reference sequence). The CDR3 sequence is 14 residues long. This clonotype was counted a few times. Its antigen is unidentified. Regions amplified from RNA transcripts were the TCR beta CDR3 regions. Primed by the HTBI set, a first-round RT-PCR was run on the TCR CDR3. A single record per CDR3 protein comes from TCRdb applying MiXCR to the multiplex PCR reads. The table includes more than 500,000 distinct CDR3 sequences, approximately 14% detected once. Among the patients, aged 18 to 65, hyperthyroidism was newly diagnosed and had lasted under 2 months. Broader study findings: Among thyroid clonotypes expanded above 0.001, most also appeared in blood. Separating ophthalmopathy from stable hyperthyroidism was achieved by a 13 V-J model.

The TCR comes from a woman between 40 and 50 years old with Graves' hyperthyroidism. Sample: blood. The chain uses TRBV19 and TRBJ1-2; D ambiguous. The DNA of the CDR3 is TGTGCCAGTAGTATAATGGCGGGGTTTAGTGGCTACACCTTC. It translates to CASSIMAGFSGYTF. The whole variable domain, filled in from reference TRBV19 and TRBJ1-2, reads DGGITQSPKYLFRKEGQNVTLSCEQNLNHDAMYWYRQDPGQGLRLIYYSQIVNDFQKGDIAEGYSVSREKKESFPLTVTSAQKNPTAFYLCASSIMAGFSGYTFGSGTRLTVV.